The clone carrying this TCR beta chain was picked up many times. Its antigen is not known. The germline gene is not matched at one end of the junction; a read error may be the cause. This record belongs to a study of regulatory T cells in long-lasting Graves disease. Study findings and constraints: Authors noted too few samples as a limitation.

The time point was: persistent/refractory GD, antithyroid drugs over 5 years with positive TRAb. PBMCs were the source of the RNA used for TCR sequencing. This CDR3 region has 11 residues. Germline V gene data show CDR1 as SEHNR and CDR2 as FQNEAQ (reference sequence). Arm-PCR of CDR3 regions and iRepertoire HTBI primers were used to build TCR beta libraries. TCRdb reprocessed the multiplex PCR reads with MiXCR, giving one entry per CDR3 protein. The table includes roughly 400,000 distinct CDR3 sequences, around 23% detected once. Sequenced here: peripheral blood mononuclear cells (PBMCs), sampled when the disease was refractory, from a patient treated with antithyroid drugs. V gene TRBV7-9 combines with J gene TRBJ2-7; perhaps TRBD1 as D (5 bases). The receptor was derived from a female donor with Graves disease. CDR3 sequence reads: CASSLGTDIHF. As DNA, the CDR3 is TGTGCCAGCAGCTTAGGTACGGACATTCACTTC. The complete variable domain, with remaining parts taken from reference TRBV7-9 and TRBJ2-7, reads DTGVSQNPRHKITKRGQNVTFRCDPISEHNRLYWYRQTLGQGPEFLTYFQNEAQLEKSRLLSDRFSAERPKGSFSTLEIQRTEQGDSAMYLCASSLGTDIHFGPGTRLTVT.